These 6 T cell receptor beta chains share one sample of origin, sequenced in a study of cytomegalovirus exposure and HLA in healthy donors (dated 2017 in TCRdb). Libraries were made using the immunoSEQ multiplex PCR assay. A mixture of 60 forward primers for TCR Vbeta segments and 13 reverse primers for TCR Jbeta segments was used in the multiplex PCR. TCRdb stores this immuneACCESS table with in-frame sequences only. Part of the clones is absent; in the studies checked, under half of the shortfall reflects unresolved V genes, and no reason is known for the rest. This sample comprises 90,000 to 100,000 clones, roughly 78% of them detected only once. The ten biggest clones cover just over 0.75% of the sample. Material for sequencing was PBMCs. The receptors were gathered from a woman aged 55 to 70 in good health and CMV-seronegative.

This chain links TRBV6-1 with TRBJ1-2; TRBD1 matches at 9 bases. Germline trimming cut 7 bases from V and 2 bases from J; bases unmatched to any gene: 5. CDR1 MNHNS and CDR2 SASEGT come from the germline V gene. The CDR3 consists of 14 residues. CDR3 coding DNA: TGTGCCAGCAACCGACAGGGGGGGAACTATGGCTACACCTTC. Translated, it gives CASNRQGGNYGYTF.

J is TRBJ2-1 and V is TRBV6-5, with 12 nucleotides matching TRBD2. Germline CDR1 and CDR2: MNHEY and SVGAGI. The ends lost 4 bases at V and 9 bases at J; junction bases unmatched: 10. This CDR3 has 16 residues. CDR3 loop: CASSSRLTSGGTEQFF. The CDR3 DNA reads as TGTGCCAGCAGTTCTAGATTGACTAGCGGGGGAACTGAGCAGTTCTTC.

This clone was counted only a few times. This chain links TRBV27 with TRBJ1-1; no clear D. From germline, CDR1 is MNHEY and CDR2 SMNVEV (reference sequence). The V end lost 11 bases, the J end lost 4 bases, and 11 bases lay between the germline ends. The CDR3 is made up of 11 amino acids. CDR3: CASKTRTEAFF. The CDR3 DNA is TGTGCCTCAAAAACTCGCACTGAAGCTTTCTTT.

The CDR3 DNA follows: TGTGCCAGCATTCCGGGACAGGGGAGGTACGAGCAGTACTTC. Translated: CASIPGQGRYEQYF. V usage is TRBV28 and J usage is TRBJ2-7, with 10 positions matching TRBD1. V lost 7 bases and J lost 4; bases outside the gene matches: 7. Germline V gives CDR1 MDHEN, CDR2 SYDVKM. This CDR3 has 14 residues. The full variable domain, its missing parts supplied by reference TRBV28 and TRBJ2-7, is DVKVTQSSRYLVKRTGEKVFLECVQDMDHENMFWYRQDPGLGLRLIYFSYDVKMKEKGDIPEGYSVSREKKERFSLILESASTNQTSMYLCASIPGQGRYEQYFGPGTRLTVT.

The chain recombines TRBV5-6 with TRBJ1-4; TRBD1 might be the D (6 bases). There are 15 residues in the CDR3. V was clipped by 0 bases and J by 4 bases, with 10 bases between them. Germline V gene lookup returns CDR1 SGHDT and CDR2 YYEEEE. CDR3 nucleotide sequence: TGTGCCAGCAGCTTGGGGGGGCCGAATAATGAAAAACTGTTTTTT. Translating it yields CASSLGGPNNEKLFF.

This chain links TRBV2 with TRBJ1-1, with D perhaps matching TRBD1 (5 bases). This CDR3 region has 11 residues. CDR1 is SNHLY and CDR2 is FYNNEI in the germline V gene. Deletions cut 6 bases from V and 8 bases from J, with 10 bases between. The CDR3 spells CASSADREAFF. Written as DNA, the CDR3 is TGTGCCAGCAGCGCCGACAGAGAAGCTTTCTTT.